These 8 T cell receptor beta chains came from one sample sequenced in a study of control samples from healthy donors and cancer patients. Method: immunoSEQ multiplex PCR; TCRdb's copy keeps in-frame clones and lacks some. This sample has 130,000 or so clones, with 90% to 95% found just once. The specimen sequenced was blood. Every receptor here comes from a man in his forties or fifties in good health.

This clone showed up just once. Other DNA sequences in this sample translate to the same CDR3. V and J are TRBV18 and TRBJ1-3; D call uncertain. In germline, CDR1 is KGHSH, CDR2 LQKENI. Trimming removed 3 bases at V and 4 bases at J, with 1 base between. This CDR3 has 11 residues. The CDR3 DNA reads TGTGCCAGCTCACCCGGAAACACCATATATTTT. Translation: CASSPGNTIYF. The entire variable domain, with the rest obtained from reference TRBV18 and TRBJ1-3, is as follows: NAGVMQNPRHLVRRRGQEARLRCSPMKGHSHVYWYRQLPEEGLKFMVYLQKENIIDESGMPKERFSAEFPKEGPSILRIQQVVRGDSAAYFCASSPGNTIYFGEGSWLTVV.

This rearrangement joins TRBV7-2 to TRBJ1-2; D gene ambiguous. The germline V gene has CDR1 SGHTA and CDR2 FQGNSA. The length of the CDR3 is 12 residues. V was shortened by 5 bases and J by 1 base, with 5 bases between the two germline ends. The CDR3: CASSPNNYGYTF. The CDR3 DNA reads TGTGCCAGCAGCCCTAATAACTATGGCTACACCTTC.

The chain uses TRBV7-2 and TRBJ1-1; 7 nucleotides align to TRBD1. V lost 5 bases and J lost 4; bases outside the gene matches: 22. There are 19 residues in the CDR3. CDR1 is SGHTA and CDR2 is FQGNSA in the germline V gene. The CDR3 coding sequence is TGTGCCAGCAGCCCCCTCTCCCCTATGGCATCAGGGGGGAGCACTGAAGCTTTCTTT. Its protein product is CASSPLSPMASGGSTEAFF.

The rearrangement uses TRBV7-2 and TRBJ1-2, with TRBD1 matching 10 bases. The junction had 15 bases not matched to a gene; V was cut back by 7 bases and J by 7 bases. The CDR3 covers 16 residues. Germline CDR1 and CDR2: SGHTA and FQGNSA. CDR3 in DNA: TGTGCCAGCAACGCCTTCGAGGGGACAGGGGTTCGTGGCTACACCTTC. Translating gives CASNAFEGTGVRGYTF.

The V call is TRBV12-3 or TRBV12-4, the J call TRBJ1-5, with D possibly matching TRBD1 (5 bases). Trimming took 6 bases from V and 7 from J, leaving 10 bases between them. The CDR3 consists of 12 residues. This chain's CDR3 is CASRGRDQPQHF. The CDR3 nucleotides are TGTGCCAGCAGGGGCAGGGACCAGCCCCAGCATTTT.

The CDR3 protein is CASSLEGRGRVQETQYF. The CDR3 DNA follows: TGTGCCAGCAGCTTGGAGGGGAGGGGACGGGTCCAAGAGACCCAGTACTTC. The V gene is TRBV5-4, the J gene TRBJ2-5, with 7 positions matching TRBD2. From germline, CDR1 is SGHNT and CDR2 YYREEE (reference sequence). The CDR3 extends over 17 amino acids. The V and J ends lost 0 bases and 1 base, in that order; junction bases with no gene match: 9. The full variable domain, completed using reference TRBV5-4 and TRBJ2-5, is ETGVTQSPTHLIKTRGQQVTLRCSSQSGHNTVSWYQQALGQGPQFIFQYYREEENGRGNFPPRFSGLQFPNYSSELNVNALELDDSALYLCASSLEGRGRVQETQYFGPGTRLLVL.

This clone was detected a few times. The rearrangement links TRBV28 to TRBJ2-7; D may be TRBD2 (5 bases). The CDR3 runs to 16 residues. Deletions cut 2 bases from V and 3 bases from J, with 17 bases between. Germline V gene data show CDR1 as MDHEN and CDR2 as SYDVKM. CDR3 amino acids: CASSLEYLPGDYEQYF. The CDR3, as DNA: TGTGCCAGCAGTTTAGAATACCTTCCCGGGGACTACGAGCAGTACTTC.

This rearrangement joins TRBV5-6 to TRBJ1-2; D call uncertain. From germline, CDR1 is SGHDT and CDR2 YYEEEE. V lost 2 bases, J lost 6 bases, and 14 bases lay in between. This CDR3 has 14 residues. Here the CDR3 reads CASSFDKPLDGYTF. The DNA for the CDR3 is TGTGCCAGCAGCTTCGACAAGCCCCTGGATGGCTACACCTTC.